This T cell receptor beta chain comes out of a study of preoperative IRX-2 immunotherapy in early breast cancer. The germline V gene encodes CDR1 MNHGY and CDR2 SAAAGT. V gave up 7 bases and J gave up 3 bases; unmatched junction bases: 6. There are 14 residues in the CDR3. Treatment defined: preoperative locoregional IRX-2 cytokine immunotherapy. Patients received preoperative, locoregional IRX-2 cytokine immunotherapy in a phase Ib study. The method was immunoSEQ multiplex PCR; TCRdb's version includes in-frame clones alone and lacks a portion of them. The table lists tens of thousands of clones, roughly 86% of them singletons.

The source is a human donor with breast cancer. The sample was tumor tissue, taken after IRX-2 immunotherapy. The V gene is TRBV6-8, the J gene TRBJ2-1, with 7 bases aligning to TRBD1. This CDR3 reads CASTRTGRYNEQFF. The CDR3, as DNA: TGTGCCAGCACTAGGACAGGACGCTACAATGAGCAGTTCTTC.